Shown below are 25 T cell receptor beta chains from a single sample sequenced in a study of blood T cells in healthy people across ages. A second PCR, run for roughly 7 to 12 cycles, used a sample-barcoded 5' primer plus a J-beta primer mix. TCRdb reanalysed the 5' RACE reads using MiXCR and keeps one entry per CDR3 protein. The data hold roughly 1,500,000 distinct CDR3 sequences, with roughly a third observed a single time. Sequencing used blood. These receptors originate from a woman in her 30s in good health.

The chain carries TRBV6-1 and TRBJ2-6; the match to TRBD2 covers 9 bases. CDR1 is MNHNS and CDR2 is SASEGT in the germline V gene. CDR3 size: 17 residues. After removal of 4 bases from V and 4 bases from J, the junction contained 8 bases not matched to a gene. The CDR3 reads CASSGLGLAAGANVLTF. The DNA of the CDR3 is TGTGCCAGCAGTGGACTGGGACTAGCAGCCGGGGCCAACGTCCTGACTTTC.

The V gene is TRBV6-4, the J gene TRBJ2-5; D is perhaps TRBD1 (5 bases). The length of the CDR3 is 13 residues. The V gene lost 2 bases and the J gene lost 11 bases, with 15 bases spanning the gap. Germline loops: CDR1 MRHNA, CDR2 SNTAGT. The CDR3: CASSDGAAAEQYF. For the CDR3, the DNA is TGTGCCAGCAGTGACGGGGCAGCCGCGGAGCAGTACTTC.

This clonotype was found a few times. The chain links TRBV7-9 to TRBJ2-5; possibly TRBD2 for D (6 bases). The last part of the DNA fits TRBJ2-7 better; the J call may be wrong. Germline CDR1 reads SEHNR; CDR2 reads FQNEAQ (reference sequence). The CDR3 is 13 residues long. The CDR3 nucleotides read TGTGCCAGCAGCACTAGGGCGGGGAACGAGCAGTACTTC. It yields the protein CASSTRAGNEQYF.

Remarks on this clonotype: A junction boundary mismatches the germline segment, possibly from a read error. The chain joins TRBV4-2 to TRBJ1-4; TRBD1 agrees at 9 bases. Germline V lookup: CDR1 LGHNA, CDR2 YNFKEQ. This CDR3 comprises 15 residues. The CDR3 nucleotides are TGTGCCGGCAGCCAACAGGACAGGGGCAGTGAAAAACTGTTTTTT. Amino acids: CAGSQQDRGSEKLFF.

J is TRBJ1-5 and V is TRBV7-7; 11 nucleotides align to TRBD1. This CDR3 region has 16 residues. J was trimmed by 5 bases and V by 3 bases; bases with no gene match: 6. Per germline, CDR1 SSHAT and CDR2 FNYEAQ (reference sequence). The DNA for the CDR3 is TGTGCCAGCAGCTTGATGGACAGGGGGCAATATCAGCCCCAGCATTTT. Amino acids: CASSLMDRGQYQPQHF.

V usage is TRBV7-9 and J usage is TRBJ2-1; the match to TRBD1 covers 7 bases. The germline gives CDR1 SEHNR, CDR2 FQNEAQ (reference sequence). Trimming took 3 bases from V and 5 from J; bases not matched to a gene: 10. The CDR3 has 16 amino acids. CDR3 residues: CASSFRWYQGDNEQFF. CDR3 DNA: TGTGCCAGCAGCTTTCGATGGTACCAGGGGGACAATGAGCAGTTCTTC.

Details on this clonotype: Germline and junction disagree at one end, which may indicate a read error. The CDR3 sequence is CTSSPSSGTSGVPHRWQFF. The CDR3 nucleotides are TGTACCAGCAGCCCATCATCCGGGACTAGCGGGGTCCCACATCGATGGCAGTTCTTC. The chain links TRBV13 to TRBJ2-1; 13 bases are a match to TRBD2. Germline V gene lookup returns CDR1 PRHDT and CDR2 FYEKMQ (reference sequence). The CDR3 covers 19 residues.

This chain links TRBV7-9 with TRBJ1-6; 7 bases agree with TRBD1. This CDR3 spans 13 amino acids. With 5 bases clipped from V and 10 bases from J, the junction kept 5 bases outside the gene matches. Germline assignment: CDR1 SEHNR and CDR2 FQNEAQ (reference sequence). The CDR3 DNA reads TGTGCCAGCAGCACCGGGACAGAATCACCCCTCCACTTT. Its protein product is CASSTGTESPLHF.

The chain employs TRBV5-1 and TRBJ1-4; tentatively, D is TRBD1 (6 bases). V was pared by 3 bases and J by 0 bases, with 18 bases between. The CDR3 runs to 18 residues. Germline lookup yields CDR1 SGHRS and CDR2 YFSETQ. The CDR3 nucleotides are TGCGCCAGCAGCTGGGATTACAGGGTAACCGCAACTAATGAAAAACTGTTTTTT. Translated, it gives CASSWDYRVTATNEKLFF.

V and J are TRBV7-9 and TRBJ2-5; D may be TRBD2 (5 bases). The germline gives CDR1 SEHNR, CDR2 FQNEAQ (reference sequence). The V and J ends lost 1 base and 2 bases respectively, with 11 bases between them. This CDR3 has 15 amino acids. The CDR3 protein is CASSLGSTTQETQYF. In DNA, the CDR3 is TGTGCCAGCAGCTTAGGTTCGACTACACAAGAGACCCAGTACTTC.

This chain uses TRBV12-3 or TRBV12-4 with TRBJ2-3; TRBD2 agrees at 8 bases. V gave up 4 bases and J gave up 0 bases; unmatched junction bases: 9. CDR3 length equals 17 residues. Here the CDR3 reads CASSWIGAGVSTDTQYF. In nucleotides, the CDR3 is TGTGCCAGCAGTTGGATTGGAGCGGGAGTCAGCACAGATACGCAGTATTTT.

This chain connects TRBV7-3 to TRBJ2-7, with 8 bases fitting TRBD2. This CDR3 spans 15 amino acids. The germline V gene encodes CDR1 SGHTA and CDR2 FQGTGA. V dropped 5 bases and J dropped 0; count of bases not matched to a gene: 6. The CDR3 nucleotides are TGTGCCAGCAGCGCAAGCGGGGGCCCCTCCTACGAGCAGTACTTC. Translation: CASSASGGPSYEQYF.

On this clonotype itself: A read error may explain this, as a much larger clone is one base away. V is TRBV6-1 and J is TRBJ1-2; D is uncertain. V was trimmed by 5 bases and J by 2 bases, leaving 9 bases between them. There are 13 residues in the CDR3. The germline V gene has CDR1 MNHNS and CDR2 SASEGT. The CDR3: CASSPELNYGYTF. The CDR3 region has the DNA TGTGCCAGCAGTCCGGAGTTGAACTATGGCTACACCTTC.

The chain uses TRBV2 and TRBJ1-6; D perhaps matches TRBD1 (5 bases). CDR1 and CDR2 (germline): SNHLY, FYNNEI. V lost 7 bases and J lost 0, with 16 bases in between. The CDR3 has 17 amino acids. The CDR3 sequence is CASTGTSGSSYNSPLHF. DNA for the CDR3: TGTGCCAGCACCGGGACTAGCGGGAGCTCCTATAATTCACCCCTCCACTTT.

Only a few counts were recorded for this clonotype. The chain carries TRBV4-1 and TRBJ1-5; D gene ambiguous. The CDR3 is made up of 13 amino acids. Trimming removed 0 bases at V and 7 bases at J, with 7 bases between. Germline CDR1 is MGHRA and CDR2 is YSYEKL. CDR3 protein: CASSQEWGQPQHF. The CDR3 DNA reads as TGCGCCAGCAGCCAAGAGTGGGGACAGCCCCAGCATTTT.

The CDR3 nucleotides read TGTGTCGGCAGTTGGGGGACTAGCGGGACTGGTGAGCAGTTCTTC. Translating it yields CVGSWGTSGTGEQFF. This sequence joins TRBV27 and TRBJ2-1; 13 bases match TRBD2. Germline V gene sequence: CDR1 MNHEY, CDR2 SMNVEV (reference sequence). The CDR3 extends over 15 amino acids.

CDR3 protein: CAWSPGTSGQETQYF. In nucleotides, the CDR3 is TGTGCCTGGAGTCCCGGGACTAGCGGCCAAGAGACCCAGTACTTC. V is TRBV30 and J is TRBJ2-5; 11 bases map to TRBD2. The CDR3 has 15 residues. CDR1 is GTSNPN, CDR2 SVGIG, per germline (reference sequence). The J segment lost 1 base and the V segment lost 2 bases, leaving 3 bases of the junction unmatched.

The gene calls are TRBV21-1 and TRBJ1-2. TRBV21-1 is a listed pseudogene. This CDR3 region has 13 residues. The CDR3 DNA follows: TGTGCCAGCCGGATCTGCCCTAACTATGGCTACACCTTC. This gives the protein CASRICPNYGYTF.

This clonotype was observed a few times. The chain has TRBV5-6 and TRBJ1-1, with D uncertain. CDR3 length: 13 amino acids. V lost 4 bases and J 5 bases, leaving 12 bases between the germline ends. Germline values: CDR1 SGHDT, CDR2 YYEEEE. CDR3 in amino acids: CASSALIATEAFF. CDR3 DNA: TGTGCCAGCAGCGCCTTGATTGCGACTGAAGCTTTCTTT.

A few counts support this clonotype. The rearrangement joins TRBV27 to TRBJ2-3, with TRBD1 identical over 8 bases. The CDR3 loop spans 14 amino acids. Trimming took 7 bases from V and 2 from J; bases not matched to a gene: 5. Germline assignment: CDR1 MNHEY and CDR2 SMNVEV (reference sequence). Written as DNA, the CDR3 is TGTGCCAGCACAGGGGGCTATTACACAGATACGCAGTATTTT. Translating it yields CASTGGYYTDTQYF.

This clonotype turned up a few times. The genes are TRBV20-1 and TRBJ2-3; no clear D. V lost 5 bases to trimming and J lost 6 bases, with 9 bases between them. Germline V lookup: CDR1 DFQATT, CDR2 SNEGSKA (reference sequence). This CDR3 comprises 11 residues. The DNA of the CDR3 is TGCAGTGCTGACTCGTGGGATACGCAGTATTTT. It codes for CSADSWDTQYF.

The chain links TRBV6-6 to TRBJ2-5, with TRBD2 identical over 7 bases. Germline lookup yields CDR1 MNHNY and CDR2 SVGAGI (reference sequence). With V trimmed by 3 bases and J by 3 bases, 4 bases remained unmatched. The CDR3 has 14 amino acids. The DNA of the CDR3 is TGTGCCAGCAGTTATTGGGGGGGGAAAGAGACCCAGTACTTC. Its protein product is CASSYWGGKETQYF.

The chain combines TRBV7-9 with TRBJ2-3; a possible D gene is TRBD2 (5 bases). The germline CDR1 and CDR2 sequences are SEHNR and FQNEAQ (reference sequence). CDR3 length: 14 amino acids. The V gene lost 8 bases and the J gene lost 0 bases, with 12 bases spanning the gap. CDR3: CASVPGISTDTQYF. In nucleotides, the CDR3 is TGTGCCAGCGTCCCCGGGATTAGCACAGATACGCAGTATTTT.

This clonotype turned up a few times. The J gene is TRBJ1-2, the V gene TRBV5-6, with TRBD1 as a possible D gene (6 bases). V shed 0 bases and J shed 3 bases, with 12 bases lying between them. This CDR3 contains 15 residues. Germline values: CDR1 SGHDT, CDR2 YYEEEE. CDR3: CASSLGWRTDYGYTF. DNA of the CDR3: TGTGCCAGCAGCTTGGGTTGGCGGACAGACTATGGCTACACCTTC.

This clonotype was counted between two and nine times. V gene TRBV28 combines with J gene TRBJ2-5; tentative D call: TRBD1 (7 bases). This CDR3 is 15 amino acids long. V lost 3 bases and J lost 5, with 16 bases in between. Germline V gene lookup returns CDR1 MDHEN and CDR2 SYDVKM. The DNA of the CDR3 is TGTGCCAGCAGTTTCGAAAACAGGGGAGGTGAGACCCAGTACTTC. It translates to CASSFENRGGETQYF.